This passage covers 10 T cell receptor beta chains from one sample sequenced in a study of blood T cells in healthy people across ages. The second PCR ran about 6 to 12 cycles with a sample-barcoded 5' primer and J-beta primers. Via MiXCR, TCRdb re-called the 5' RACE reads, giving one row per CDR3 protein. There are hundreds of thousands of distinct CDR3 sequences in the sample; 60% to 80% occur only once, and 28% lies in the top ten. Sequenced input: blood. These receptors were taken from a man aged 25-45 years in good health.

CDR3 residues: CASSFYREAYEQYF. CDR3 nucleotide sequence: TGTGCCAGCAGTTTTTACAGGGAGGCCTACGAGCAGTACTTC. V usage is TRBV6-5 and J usage is TRBJ2-5, with D perhaps assigned TRBD1 or TRBD2 (6 bases each). The J call may be incorrect, as the DNA end agrees better with TRBJ2-7. Germline V gives CDR1 MNHEY, CDR2 SVGAGI. The CDR3 consists of 14 residues.

This rearrangement joins TRBV14 to TRBJ2-3, with D perhaps TRBD2 (6 bases). This CDR3 region has 12 residues. Trimming removed 6 bases from V and 7 bases from J, with 11 bases in between. CDR1 and CDR2 (germline): SGHDN, FVKESK. The CDR3 coding sequence is TGTGCCAGCAGTCGACTAGAGTATACGCAGTATTTT. Residues: CASSRLEYTQYF.

The chain is built from TRBV20-1 and TRBJ2-1; perhaps TRBD2 as D (6 bases). The CDR3 length is 17 residues. CDR1 and CDR2 from the germline V gene are DFQATT and SNEGSKA (reference sequence). V lost 3 bases and J 13 bases, leaving 31 bases between the germline ends. CDR3 bases: TGCAGTGCTAGGGGTGGGGGAGGAAAAGTAGCGTCGGAGACCCAGTTCTTC. Its protein is CSARGGGGKVASETQFF.

The chain combines TRBV20-1 with TRBJ1-5; D unresolved. Trimming removed 3 bases from V and 7 bases from J, with 10 bases in between. The CDR3 extends over 12 amino acids. Germline CDR1 DFQATT, CDR2 SNEGSKA (reference sequence). The chain's CDR3 is CSASRVQQPQHF. The CDR3 coding sequence is TGCAGTGCTAGTCGAGTACAACAGCCCCAGCATTTT.

This clonotype was counted between two and nine times. The DNA for the CDR3 is TGTGCCAGCAGCCAAGTGGGAGGGCCCGGTTACGAGCAGTACTTC. This gives the protein CASSQVGGPGYEQYF. The chain carries TRBV4-2 and TRBJ2-7; 7 bases fit TRBD2. The V gene end was trimmed by 1 base and the J gene end by 4 bases; junction bases not matched to a gene: 7. The CDR3 is 15 residues long. Germline CDR1 is LGHNA and CDR2 is YNFKEQ.

J is TRBJ2-1 and V is TRBV5-1, with D perhaps TRBD1 (6 bases). V was cut by 4 bases and J by 10 bases, with 9 bases left in between. CDR1 SGHRS and CDR2 YFSETQ come from the germline V gene. The CDR3 runs 11 residues. CDR3 loop: CASSTQGEQFF. Written as DNA, the CDR3 is TGCGCCAGCAGCACGCAGGGGGAGCAGTTCTTC. Full variable domain (outside the CDR3, taken from reference TRBV5-1 and TRBJ2-1): KAGVTQTPRYLIKTRGQQVTLSCSPISGHRSVSWYQQTPGQGLQFLFEYFSETQRNKGNFPGRFSGRQFSNSRSEMNVSTLELGDSALYLCASSTQGEQFFGPGTRLTVL.

CDR3 in amino acids: CASSFTAAQGERATQYF. The CDR3 nucleotides are TGTGCCAGCAGCTTCACTGCGGCCCAGGGGGAGAGGGCGACCCAGTACTTC. The chain carries TRBV7-3 and TRBJ2-5; 7 nucleotides match TRBD1. The CDR3 runs to 17 residues. The ends lost 3 bases at V and 7 bases at J; junction bases unmatched: 17. Germline V gene lookup returns CDR1 SGHTA and CDR2 FQGTGA.

A single count supports this clonotype. V and J are TRBV29-1 and TRBJ1-1, with a tentative D call TRBD1 (5 bases). The ends were cut back, 1 base at V and 4 bases at J, with 10 bases in the middle. Germline CDR1 is SQVTM and CDR2 is ANQGSEA. CDR3 length: 13 amino acids. The CDR3 here is CSVEGQGGTEAFF. The CDR3 coding sequence is TGCAGCGTTGAAGGCCAGGGAGGCACTGAAGCTTTCTTT.

This clonotype was detected a few times. The V call is TRBV6-2 or TRBV6-3, the J call TRBJ2-1; D gene ambiguous. In germline, CDR1 is MNHEY, CDR2 SVGEGT. The CDR3 runs 13 residues. The ends were cut back, 7 bases at V and 9 bases at J, with 16 bases in the middle. The CDR3 DNA reads as TGTGCCAGCACCCCTAGTGAGAGAGGTGAGCAGTTCTTC. The encoded protein is CASTPSERGEQFF.

The chain employs TRBV13 and TRBJ2-7; no reliable D call. This CDR3 has 13 amino acids. Germline V gene sequence: CDR1 PRHDT, CDR2 FYEKMQ (reference sequence). V shed 6 bases and J shed 2 bases, with 11 bases lying between them. The CDR3 here is CASSIVGAYEQYF. As DNA, the CDR3 is TGTGCCAGCAGTATAGTGGGTGCCTACGAGCAGTACTTC.